This passage covers 12 T cell receptor beta chains from one sample sequenced in a study of prognosis after radiotherapy for stage I lung cancer. With two-round multiplex PCR, TCR beta CDR3 sequences were amplified from genomic DNA. Primers specific to each TRBV and TRBJ gene drove first-round PCR. TCRdb itself ran the multiplex PCR reads through MiXCR, one entry per CDR3 protein. The table lists 15,000 to 20,000 distinct CDR3 sequences, about 27% of them singletons. The sequences come from PBMCs, collected before or after stereotactic body radiation therapy (not recorded which). The receptors were gathered from a donor older than 45 with non-small cell lung cancer.

This clonotype was found many times. The chain carries TRBV7-9 and TRBJ1-1, with a tentative D call TRBD1 (6 bases). Germline V CDR1 and CDR2: SEHNR, FQNEAQ (reference sequence). This CDR3 is built from 14 residues. V was cut by 3 bases and J by 4 bases, with 12 bases left in between. CDR3 sequence reads: CASSLLGGVTEAFF. As DNA, the CDR3 is TGTGCCAGCAGCTTGCTAGGGGGGGTCACTGAAGCTTTCTTT.

There are many counts of this clonotype. The chain combines TRBV4-3 with TRBJ2-5; D is undetermined. Germline V lookup: CDR1 LGHNA, CDR2 YSLEER. Deletions cut 0 bases from V and 1 base from J, with 12 bases between. The CDR3 covers 16 residues. Here the CDR3 DNA reads TGCGCCAGCAGCCAAGAATCCGTCCCGGGCCAAGAGACCCAGTACTTC. It is translated as CASSQESVPGQETQYF.

This clonotype qualifies as medium-sized. The gene calls are TRBV6-4 and TRBJ2-7; 7 positions match TRBD2. V shed 7 bases and J 5 bases; nucleotides not matched to a gene: 11. Germline V gene sequence: CDR1 MRHNA, CDR2 SNTAGT. The CDR3 is 14 residues long. The CDR3 nucleotides read TGTGCCAGCAAGCTGTCTAGCGGTACTGACGAGCAGTACTTC. It yields the protein CASKLSSGTDEQYF.

This clonotype was observed many times. J is TRBJ2-3 and V is TRBV6-2 or TRBV6-3, with a possible D match to TRBD1 (6 bases). The CDR3 is made up of 15 amino acids. Trimming stripped 5 bases from V and 2 bases from J, with 14 bases between. CDR1 and CDR2 (germline): MNHEY, SVGEGT. CDR3 residues: CASSEGQGHTDTQYF. As DNA, the CDR3 is TGTGCCAGCAGTGAAGGTCAGGGACACACAGATACGCAGTATTTT.

This clonotype was counted at least ten times. The genes are TRBV2 and TRBJ2-1, with a weak D call TRBD2 (6 bases). The germline V gene encodes CDR1 SNHLY and CDR2 FYNNEI. V was pared by 2 bases and J by 5 bases, with 16 bases between. The CDR3 runs to 16 residues. Here the CDR3 DNA reads TGTGCCAGCAGTGAATCTGGGGTAGCGGAGAACAATGAGCAGTTCTTC. Its translation: CASSESGVAENNEQFF.

This clonotype has a count of ten or more. The V and J genes are TRBV7-6 and TRBJ2-3; 9 bases match TRBD1. V lost 5 bases, J lost 4 bases, and 10 bases stayed unmatched. The CDR3 length is 16 residues. Germline-derived CDR1 and CDR2 are SGHVS and FNYEAQ. CDR3 nucleotides: TGTGCCAGCAGCGAGACCGCAACAGGGGGCTCAGATACGCAGTATTTT. Translated: CASSETATGGSDTQYF. The variable domain in full, completed from reference TRBV7-6 and TRBJ2-3, reads GAGVSQSPRYKVTKRGQDVALRCDPISGHVSLYWYRQALGQGPEFLTYFNYEAQQDKSGLPNDRFSAERPEGSISTLTIQRTEQRDSAMYRCASSETATGGSDTQYFGPGTRLTVL.

About this clonotype itself: Possible read error: a much larger clone is one base away. The chain links TRBV4-2 to TRBJ1-1; 7 positions match TRBD1. The CDR3 runs to 15 residues. From germline, CDR1 is LGHNA and CDR2 YNFKEQ. The trim removed 2 bases at V and 8 bases at J, leaving 11 bases unmatched. CDR3 sequence: CASSQPYRGRPEAFF. Written as DNA, the CDR3 is TGTGCCAGCAGCCAACCGTACAGGGGAAGACCAGAAGCTTTCTTT.

This clonotype was seen many times. This chain links TRBV13 with TRBJ1-1; TRBD1 aligns across 9 bases. V lost 0 bases and J lost 6; bases outside the gene matches: 8. Germline V CDR1 and CDR2: PRHDT, FYEKMQ (reference sequence). The CDR3 is 16 amino acids. The CDR3 region has the DNA TGTGCCAGCAGCTTAGGGGGGGACAGGGTTCCTCCTGAAGCTTTCTTT. It translates to CASSLGGDRVPPEAFF.

This clonotype ranks as medium-sized. This rearrangement joins TRBV7-2 to TRBJ2-1; 11 bases match TRBD2. Germline V gene sequence: CDR1 SGHTA, CDR2 FQGNSA. The V and J ends lost 0 bases and 0 bases, in that order; junction bases with no gene match: 4. CDR3 length: 18 residues. The CDR3 sequence is CASSLAGLADPSYNEQFF. In DNA form, the CDR3 reads TGTGCCAGCAGCTTAGCGGGACTAGCGGATCCCTCCTACAATGAGCAGTTCTTC.

This rearrangement joins TRBV20-1 to TRBJ2-3; 7 positions agree with TRBD2. Trimming removed 6 bases from V and 2 bases from J; junction bases left unmatched: 11. This CDR3 spans 15 amino acids. Germline V CDR1 and CDR2: DFQATT, SNEGSKA (reference sequence). CDR3 amino acids: CSALDLAEITDTQYF. CDR3 DNA: TGCAGTGCCCTAGATCTAGCGGAGATCACAGATACGCAGTATTTT.

A note on this clonotype: A far larger clone is one nucleotide away, so this likely arose from a read error. This sequence joins TRBV6-2 or TRBV6-3 and TRBJ2-7; D tentatively reads TRBD1 or TRBD2 (6 bases each). Germline CDR1 and CDR2: MNHEY and SVGEGT. Trimming removed 5 bases at V and 5 bases at J, with 22 bases between. The CDR3 sequence is 16 residues long. DNA of the CDR3: TGTGCCAGCAGTCTTACCGGGGGACAAGCTCTTAACGAGCAGTACTTC. It codes for CASSLTGGQALNEQYF.

A note on this clonotype: A read error is the likely source, as a far larger clone sits one nucleotide away. The rearrangement uses TRBV6-2 or TRBV6-3 and TRBJ2-7; 7 bases are a match to TRBD1. This CDR3 is built from 15 residues. V lost 7 bases, J lost 1 base, and 10 bases stayed unmatched. Germline assignment: CDR1 MNHEY and CDR2 SVGEGT. DNA of the CDR3: TGTGCCAGCATGTCACTCGGGACAGAGTCCTACGAGCAGTACTTC. Translation gives CASMSLGTESYEQYF.